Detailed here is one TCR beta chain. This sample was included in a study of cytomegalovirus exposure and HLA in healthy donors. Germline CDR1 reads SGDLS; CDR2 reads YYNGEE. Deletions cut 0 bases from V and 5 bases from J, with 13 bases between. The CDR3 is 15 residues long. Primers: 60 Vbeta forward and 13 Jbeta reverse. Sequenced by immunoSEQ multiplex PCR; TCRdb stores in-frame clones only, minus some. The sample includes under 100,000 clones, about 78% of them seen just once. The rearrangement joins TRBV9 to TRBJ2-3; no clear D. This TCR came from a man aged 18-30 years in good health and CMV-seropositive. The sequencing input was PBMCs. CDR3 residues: CASSVGPGVGDTQYF. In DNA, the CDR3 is TGTGCCAGCAGCGTAGGCCCAGGTGTGGGAGATACGCAGTATTTT.